The clone carrying this T cell receptor (beta chain) was seen a handful of times. Its antigen is undetermined. The data derive from a study of T cells in Graves' hyperthyroidism and ophthalmopathy. Study-wide results and caveats: Most clonotypes expanded in thyroid above 0.001 were likewise present in blood.

For the diagnoses, clinical symptoms, serum thyroxine and TRAb, thyroid ultrasound and orbital computed tomography were used. It was RNA transcripts that yielded the amplified TCR beta CDR3 regions. The primer set for the first-round RT-PCR of the TCR CDR3 was HTBI. TCRdb redid the calling of the multiplex PCR reads with MiXCR, one entry per CDR3 protein. The sample lists approximately 600,000 distinct CDR3 sequences; around 15% were seen once. The receptor was derived from a woman aged 25 to 39 with Graves' hyperthyroidism. Sequenced material: blood.

The CDR3 reads CASSLSSSGQTNTGELFF. CDR3 coding DNA: TGTGCCAGCAGTTTATCGTCGAGCGGGCAGACGAACACCGGGGAGCTGTTTTTT. The rearrangement links TRBV27 to TRBJ2-2; possibly TRBD2 for D (6 bases). The CDR3 covers 18 residues. Trimming took off 0 bases at V and 0 bases at J, with 14 bases between the two ends. Germline assignment: CDR1 MNHEY and CDR2 SMNVEV (reference sequence).